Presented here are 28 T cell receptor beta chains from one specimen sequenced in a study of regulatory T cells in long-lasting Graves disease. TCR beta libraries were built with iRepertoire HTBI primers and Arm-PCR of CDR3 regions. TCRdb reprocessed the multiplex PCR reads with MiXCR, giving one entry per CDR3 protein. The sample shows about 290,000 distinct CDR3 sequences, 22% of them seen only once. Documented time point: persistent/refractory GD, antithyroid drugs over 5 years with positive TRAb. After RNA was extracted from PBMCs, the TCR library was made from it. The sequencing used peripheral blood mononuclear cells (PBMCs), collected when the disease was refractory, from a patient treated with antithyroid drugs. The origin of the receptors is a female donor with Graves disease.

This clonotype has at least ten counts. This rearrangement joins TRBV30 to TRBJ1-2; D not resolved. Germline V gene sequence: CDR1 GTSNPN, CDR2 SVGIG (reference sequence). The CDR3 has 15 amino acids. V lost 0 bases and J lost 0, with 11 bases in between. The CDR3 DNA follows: TGTGCCTGGAGTGTAGGCCATATAGCTAACTATGGCTACACCTTC. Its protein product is CAWSVGHIANYGYTF.

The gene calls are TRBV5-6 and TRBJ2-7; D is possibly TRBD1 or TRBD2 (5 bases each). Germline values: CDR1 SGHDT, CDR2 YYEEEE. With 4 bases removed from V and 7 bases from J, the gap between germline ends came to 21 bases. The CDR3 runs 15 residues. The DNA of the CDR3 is TGTGCCAGCAGCCTGGGGACCAATTTTCGGAAGGAGCAGTACTTC. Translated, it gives CASSLGTNFRKEQYF.

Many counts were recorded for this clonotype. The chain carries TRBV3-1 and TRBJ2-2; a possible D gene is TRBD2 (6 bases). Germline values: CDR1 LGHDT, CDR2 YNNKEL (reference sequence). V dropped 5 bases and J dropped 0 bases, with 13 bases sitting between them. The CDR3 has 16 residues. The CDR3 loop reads CASSVLGLSNTGELFF. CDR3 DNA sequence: TGTGCCAGCAGCGTCCTGGGACTTTCGAACACCGGGGAGCTGTTTTTT.

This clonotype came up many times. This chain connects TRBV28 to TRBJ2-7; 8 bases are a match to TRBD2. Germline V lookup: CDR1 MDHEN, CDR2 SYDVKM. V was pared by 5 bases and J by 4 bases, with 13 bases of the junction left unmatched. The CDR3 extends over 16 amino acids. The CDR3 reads CASSPPGGVGPYEQYF. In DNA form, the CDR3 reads TGTGCCAGCAGTCCCCCCGGGGGGGTGGGACCATACGAGCAGTACTTC.

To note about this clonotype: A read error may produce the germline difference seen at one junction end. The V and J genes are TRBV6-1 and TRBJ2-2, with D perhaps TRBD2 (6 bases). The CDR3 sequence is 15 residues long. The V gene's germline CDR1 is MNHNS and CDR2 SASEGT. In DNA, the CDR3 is TGTGCCAGCAGGACGACTAGAATAGCCACCGGGGAGCTGTCTTTT. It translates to CASRTTRIATGELSF.

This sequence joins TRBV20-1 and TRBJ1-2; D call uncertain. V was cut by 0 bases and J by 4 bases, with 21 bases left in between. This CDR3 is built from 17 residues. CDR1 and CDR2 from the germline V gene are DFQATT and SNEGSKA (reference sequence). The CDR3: CSARDTTVTFPGYGYTF. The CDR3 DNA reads TGCAGTGCTAGAGATACCACAGTCACTTTCCCGGGCTATGGCTACACCTTC.

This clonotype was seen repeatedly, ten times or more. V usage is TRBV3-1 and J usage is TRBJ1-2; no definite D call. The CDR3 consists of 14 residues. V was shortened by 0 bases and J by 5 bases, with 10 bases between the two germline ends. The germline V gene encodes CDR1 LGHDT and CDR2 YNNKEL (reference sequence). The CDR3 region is CASSQDGSTYGYTF. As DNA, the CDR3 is TGTGCCAGCAGCCAAGACGGCTCTACTTATGGCTACACCTTC.

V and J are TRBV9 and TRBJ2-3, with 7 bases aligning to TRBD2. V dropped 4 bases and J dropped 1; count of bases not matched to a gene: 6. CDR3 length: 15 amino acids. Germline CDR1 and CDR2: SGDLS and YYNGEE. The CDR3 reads CASSPGDYRTDTQYF. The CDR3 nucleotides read TGTGCCAGCAGCCCGGGGGACTATCGCACAGATACGCAGTATTTT. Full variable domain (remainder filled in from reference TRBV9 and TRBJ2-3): DSGVTQTPKHLITATGQRVTLRCSPRSGDLSVYWYQQSLDQGLQFLIQYYNGEERAKGNILERFSAQQFPDLHSELNLSSLELGDSALYFCASSPGDYRTDTQYFGPGTRLTVL.

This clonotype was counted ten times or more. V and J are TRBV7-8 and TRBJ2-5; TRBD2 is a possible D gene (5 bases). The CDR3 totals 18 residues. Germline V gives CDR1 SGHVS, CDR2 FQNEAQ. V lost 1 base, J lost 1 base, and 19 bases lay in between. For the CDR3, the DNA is TGTGCCAGCAGCTTAGGGAGGATAGTCGTGTGGGGCCAAGAGACCCAGTACTTC. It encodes CASSLGRIVVWGQETQYF.

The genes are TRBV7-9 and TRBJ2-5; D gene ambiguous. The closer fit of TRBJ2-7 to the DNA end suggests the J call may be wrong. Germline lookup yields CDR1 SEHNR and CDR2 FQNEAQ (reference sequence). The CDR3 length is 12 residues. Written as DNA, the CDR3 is TGTGCCAGCAGCTATGGGGTTGACGAGCAGTACTTC. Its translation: CASSYGVDEQYF.

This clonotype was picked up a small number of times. DNA for the CDR3: TGCGCCAGCAGCTTGGACTCGACAGCGAACACTGAAGCTTTCTTT. Its protein product is CASSLDSTANTEAFF. This chain connects TRBV5-1 to TRBJ1-1; tentatively, D is TRBD1 (5 bases). Per the germline V gene, CDR1 is SGHRS and CDR2 is YFSETQ. CDR3 length: 15 residues. V was clipped by 0 bases and J by 1 base, with 10 bases between them. The variable domain in full, completed from reference TRBV5-1 and TRBJ1-1, reads KAGVTQTPRYLIKTRGQQVTLSCSPISGHRSVSWYQQTPGQGLQFLFEYFSETQRNKGNFPGRFSGRQFSNSRSEMNVSTLELGDSALYLCASSLDSTANTEAFFGQGTRLTVV.

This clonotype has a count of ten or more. CDR3 region: CASSPGTGRNYGYTF. The CDR3, as DNA: TGTGCCAGCAGTCCCGGGACAGGTCGAAACTATGGCTACACCTTC. The V and J genes are TRBV28 and TRBJ1-2, with 8 nucleotides matching TRBD1. This CDR3 comprises 15 residues. The V gene's germline CDR1 is MDHEN and CDR2 SYDVKM. V trimming: 5 bases; J trimming: 2 bases; junction bases outside the gene matches: 7.

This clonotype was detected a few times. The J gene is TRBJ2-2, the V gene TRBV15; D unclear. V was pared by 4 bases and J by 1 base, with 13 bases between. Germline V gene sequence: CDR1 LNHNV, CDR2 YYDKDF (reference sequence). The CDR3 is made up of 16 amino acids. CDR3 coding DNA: TGTGCCACCAGCAAACCGGGCCCGGGGAACACCGGGGAGCTGTTTTTT. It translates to CATSKPGPGNTGELFF.

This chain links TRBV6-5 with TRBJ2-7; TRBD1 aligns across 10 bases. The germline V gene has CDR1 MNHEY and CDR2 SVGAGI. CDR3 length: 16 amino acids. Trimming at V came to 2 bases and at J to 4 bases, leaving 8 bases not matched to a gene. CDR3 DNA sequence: TGTGCCAGCAGTTACCTACCCCCGGGACAGGGGTACGAGCAGTACTTC. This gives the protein CASSYLPPGQGYEQYF.

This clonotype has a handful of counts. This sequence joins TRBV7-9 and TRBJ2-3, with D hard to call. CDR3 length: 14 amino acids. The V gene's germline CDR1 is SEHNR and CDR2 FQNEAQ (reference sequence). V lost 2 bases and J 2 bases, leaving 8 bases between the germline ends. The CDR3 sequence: CASSLFRSTDTQYF. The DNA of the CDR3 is TGTGCCAGCAGCTTATTTAGGTCCACAGATACGCAGTATTTT.

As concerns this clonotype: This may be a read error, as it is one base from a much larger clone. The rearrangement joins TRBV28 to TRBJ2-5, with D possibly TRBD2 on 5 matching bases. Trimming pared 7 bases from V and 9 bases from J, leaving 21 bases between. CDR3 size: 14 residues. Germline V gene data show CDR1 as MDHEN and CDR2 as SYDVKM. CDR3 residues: CASTGLSEEEAQYF. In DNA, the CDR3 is TGTGCCAGCACCGGACTTTCCGAAGAGGAGGCCCAGTACTTC.

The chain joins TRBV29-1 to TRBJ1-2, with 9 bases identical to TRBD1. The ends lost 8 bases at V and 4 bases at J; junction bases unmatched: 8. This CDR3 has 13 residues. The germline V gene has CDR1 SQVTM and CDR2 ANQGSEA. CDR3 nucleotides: TGCAGCATTTCCGGGACAGGGTCCTATGGCTACACCTTC. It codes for CSISGTGSYGYTF.

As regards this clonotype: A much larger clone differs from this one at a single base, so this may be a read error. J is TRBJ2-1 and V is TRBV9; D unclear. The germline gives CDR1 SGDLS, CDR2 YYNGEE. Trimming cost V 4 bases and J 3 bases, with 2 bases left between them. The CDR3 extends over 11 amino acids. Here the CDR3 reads CASSYYNEQFF. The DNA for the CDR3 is TGTGCCAGCAGCTACTACAATGAGCAGTTCTTC.

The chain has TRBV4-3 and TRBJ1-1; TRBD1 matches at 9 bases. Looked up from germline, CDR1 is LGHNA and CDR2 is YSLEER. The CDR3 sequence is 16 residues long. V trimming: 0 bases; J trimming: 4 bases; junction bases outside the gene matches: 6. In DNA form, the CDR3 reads TGCGCCAGCAGCCAAGATTGGACAGGGGAGGCCACTGAAGCTTTCTTT. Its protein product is CASSQDWTGEATEAFF.

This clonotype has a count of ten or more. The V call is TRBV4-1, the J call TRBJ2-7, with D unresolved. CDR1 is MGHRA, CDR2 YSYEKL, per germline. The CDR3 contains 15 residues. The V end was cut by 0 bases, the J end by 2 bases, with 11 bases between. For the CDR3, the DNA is TGCGCCAGCAGCCAAGAAAGGTCCCCGACCTACGAGCAGTACTTC. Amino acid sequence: CASSQERSPTYEQYF.

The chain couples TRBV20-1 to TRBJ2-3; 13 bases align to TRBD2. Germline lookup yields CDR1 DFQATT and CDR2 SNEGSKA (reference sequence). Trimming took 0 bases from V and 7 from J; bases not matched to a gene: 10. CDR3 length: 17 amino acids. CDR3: CSAREARTSGSWNTQYF. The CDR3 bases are TGCAGTGCTAGAGAGGCCCGGACTAGCGGGAGTTGGAATACGCAGTATTTT.

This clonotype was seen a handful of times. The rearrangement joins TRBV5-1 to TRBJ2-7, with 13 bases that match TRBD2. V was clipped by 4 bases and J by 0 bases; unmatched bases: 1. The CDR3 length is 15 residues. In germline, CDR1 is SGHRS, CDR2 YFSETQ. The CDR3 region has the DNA TGCGCCAGCAGCCGACTAGCGGGAGGCTCCTACGAGCAGTACTTC. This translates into CASSRLAGGSYEQYF.

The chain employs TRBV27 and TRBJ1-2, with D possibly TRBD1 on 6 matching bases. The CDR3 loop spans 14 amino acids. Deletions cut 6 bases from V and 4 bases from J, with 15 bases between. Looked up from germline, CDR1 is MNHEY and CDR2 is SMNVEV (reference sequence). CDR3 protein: CASREQGMGYGYTF. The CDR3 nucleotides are TGTGCCAGCAGAGAACAGGGTATGGGCTATGGCTACACCTTC.

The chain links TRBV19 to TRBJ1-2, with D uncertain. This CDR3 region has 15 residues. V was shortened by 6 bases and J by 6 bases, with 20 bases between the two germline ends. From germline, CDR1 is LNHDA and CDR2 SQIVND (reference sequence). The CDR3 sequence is CASSSSRNPWNGYTF. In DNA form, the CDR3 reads TGTGCCAGTAGCAGCTCCAGGAATCCTTGGAATGGCTACACCTTC.

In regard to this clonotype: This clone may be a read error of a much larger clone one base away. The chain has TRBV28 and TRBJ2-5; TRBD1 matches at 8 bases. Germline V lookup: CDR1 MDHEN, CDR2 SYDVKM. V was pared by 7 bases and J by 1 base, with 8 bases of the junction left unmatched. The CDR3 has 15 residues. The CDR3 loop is CASNAQGAGQETQYF. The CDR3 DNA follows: TGTGCCAGCAATGCGCAGGGGGCCGGCCAAGAGACCCAGTACTTC.

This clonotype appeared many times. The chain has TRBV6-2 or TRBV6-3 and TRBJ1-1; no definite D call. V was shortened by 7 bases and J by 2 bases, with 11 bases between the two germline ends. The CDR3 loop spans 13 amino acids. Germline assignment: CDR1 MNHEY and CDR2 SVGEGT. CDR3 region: CASTLGINTEAFF. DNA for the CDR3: TGTGCCAGCACCCTAGGGATTAACACTGAAGCTTTCTTT.

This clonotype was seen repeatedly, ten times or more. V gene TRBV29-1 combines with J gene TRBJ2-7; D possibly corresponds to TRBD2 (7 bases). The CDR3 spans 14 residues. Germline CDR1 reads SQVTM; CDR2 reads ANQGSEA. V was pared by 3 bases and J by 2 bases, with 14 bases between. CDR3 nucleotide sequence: TGCAGCGTTGAGGGGGCGGGGGAAACCTACGAGCAGTACTTC. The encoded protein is CSVEGAGETYEQYF.

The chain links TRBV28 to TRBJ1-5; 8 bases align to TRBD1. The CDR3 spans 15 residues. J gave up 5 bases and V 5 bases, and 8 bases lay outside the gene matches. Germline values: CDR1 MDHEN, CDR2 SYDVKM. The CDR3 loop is CASSPTGQGDQPQHF. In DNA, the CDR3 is TGTGCCAGCAGTCCCACTGGACAGGGTGATCAGCCCCAGCATTTT.